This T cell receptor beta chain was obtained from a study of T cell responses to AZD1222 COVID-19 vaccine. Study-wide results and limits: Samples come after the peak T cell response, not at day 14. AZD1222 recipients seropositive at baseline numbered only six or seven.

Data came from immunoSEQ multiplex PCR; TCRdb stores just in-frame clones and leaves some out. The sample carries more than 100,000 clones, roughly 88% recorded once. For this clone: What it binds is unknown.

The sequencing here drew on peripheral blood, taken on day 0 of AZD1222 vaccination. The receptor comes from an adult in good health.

The CDR3 DNA is TGTGCCAGCAGCGAGGTCGGGGGCTACACCTTC. Translation: CASSEVGGYTF. The chain combines TRBV28 with TRBJ1-2; D gene ambiguous. Deletions cut 6 bases from V and 8 bases from J, with 10 bases between. The CDR3 spans 11 residues. The germline V gene encodes CDR1 MDHEN and CDR2 SYDVKM.